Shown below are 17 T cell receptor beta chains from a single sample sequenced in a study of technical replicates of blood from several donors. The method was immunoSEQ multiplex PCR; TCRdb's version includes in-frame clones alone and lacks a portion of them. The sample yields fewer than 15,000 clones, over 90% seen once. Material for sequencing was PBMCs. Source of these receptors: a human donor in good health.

CDR3 region: CASSYDRALNEQYF. The CDR3, as DNA: TGTGCCAGCAGTTACGACAGGGCCCTGAACGAGCAGTACTTC. The chain has TRBV7-6 and TRBJ2-7; 7 bases align to TRBD1. J lost 5 bases, V lost 6 bases, and 10 bases had no gene match. Germline V gene data show CDR1 as SGHVS and CDR2 as FNYEAQ. There are 14 residues in the CDR3.

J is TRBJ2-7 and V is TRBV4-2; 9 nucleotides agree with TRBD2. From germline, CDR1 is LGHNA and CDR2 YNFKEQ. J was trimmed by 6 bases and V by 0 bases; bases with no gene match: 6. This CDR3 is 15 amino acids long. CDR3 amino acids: CASSQEASGIREQYF. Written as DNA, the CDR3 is TGTGCCAGCAGCCAAGAGGCTAGCGGGATTCGCGAGCAGTACTTC.

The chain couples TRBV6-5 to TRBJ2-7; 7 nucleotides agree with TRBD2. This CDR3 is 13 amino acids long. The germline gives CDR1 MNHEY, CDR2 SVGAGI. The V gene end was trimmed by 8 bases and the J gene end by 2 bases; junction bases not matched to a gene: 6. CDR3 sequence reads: CASPSGVPYEQYF. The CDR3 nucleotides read TGTGCCAGCCCAAGCGGGGTACCCTACGAGCAGTACTTC.

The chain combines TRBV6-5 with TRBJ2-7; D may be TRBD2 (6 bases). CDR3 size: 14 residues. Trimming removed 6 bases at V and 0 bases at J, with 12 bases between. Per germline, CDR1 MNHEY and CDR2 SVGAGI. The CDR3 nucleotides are TGTGCCAGCAGGCTAGCGTTAAGCTCCTACGAGCAGTACTTC. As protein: CASRLALSSYEQYF.

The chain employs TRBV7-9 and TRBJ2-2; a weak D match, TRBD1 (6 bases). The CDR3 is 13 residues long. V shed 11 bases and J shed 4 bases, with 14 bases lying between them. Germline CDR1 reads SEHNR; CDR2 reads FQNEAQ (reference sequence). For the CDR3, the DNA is TGTGCCGGGTCACAGGGTATCACCGGGGAGCTGTTTTTT. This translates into CAGSQGITGELFF. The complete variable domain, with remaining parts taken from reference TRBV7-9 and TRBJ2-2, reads DTGVSQNPRHKITKRGQNVTFRCDPISEHNRLYWYRQTLGQGPEFLTYFQNEAQLEKSRLLSDRFSAERPKGSFSTLEIQRTEQGDSAMYLCAGSQGITGELFFGEGSRLTVL.

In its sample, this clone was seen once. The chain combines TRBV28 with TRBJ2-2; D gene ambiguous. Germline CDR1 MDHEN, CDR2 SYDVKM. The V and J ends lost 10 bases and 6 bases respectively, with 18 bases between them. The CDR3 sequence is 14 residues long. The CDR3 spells CATLSPSPPGELFF. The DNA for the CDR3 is TGTGCCACCCTGAGCCCGTCCCCCCCCGGGGAGCTGTTTTTT.

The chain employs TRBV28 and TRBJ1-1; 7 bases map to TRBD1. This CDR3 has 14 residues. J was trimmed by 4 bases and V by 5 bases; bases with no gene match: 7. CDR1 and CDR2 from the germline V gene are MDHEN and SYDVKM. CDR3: CASSAPGQITEAFF. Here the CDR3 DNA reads TGTGCCAGCAGTGCCCCGGGACAGATCACTGAAGCTTTCTTT.

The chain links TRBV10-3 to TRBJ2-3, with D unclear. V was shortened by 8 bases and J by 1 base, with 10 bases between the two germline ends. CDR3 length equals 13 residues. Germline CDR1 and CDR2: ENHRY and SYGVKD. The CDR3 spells CAIGSRGTDTQYF. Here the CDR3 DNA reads TGTGCCATCGGGTCTAGAGGCACAGATACGCAGTATTTT.

The CDR3 bases are TGTGCCAGCAGGCTCGGGAGGGGAGGCCAAGAGACCCAGTACTTC. This codes for CASRLGRGGQETQYF. The chain carries TRBV25-1 and TRBJ2-5; 8 bases are a match to TRBD2. V lost 6 bases, J lost 1 base, and 7 bases stayed unmatched. CDR3 length: 15 amino acids. The V gene's germline CDR1 is MGHDK and CDR2 SYGVNS. The entire variable domain, with the rest obtained from reference TRBV25-1 and TRBJ2-5, is as follows: EADIYQTPRYLVIGTGKKITLECSQTMGHDKMYWYQQDPGMELHLIHYSYGVNSTEKGDLSSESTVSRIRTEHFPLTLESARPSHTSQYLCASRLGRGGQETQYFGPGTRLLVL.

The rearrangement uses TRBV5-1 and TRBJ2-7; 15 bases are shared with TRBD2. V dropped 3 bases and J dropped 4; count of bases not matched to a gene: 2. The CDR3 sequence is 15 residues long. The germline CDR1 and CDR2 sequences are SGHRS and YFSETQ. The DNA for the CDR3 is TGCGCCAGCAGCTGGGGACTAGCGGGAGGTTACGAGCAGTACTTC. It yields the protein CASSWGLAGGYEQYF. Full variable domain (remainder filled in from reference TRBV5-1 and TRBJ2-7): KAGVTQTPRYLIKTRGQQVTLSCSPISGHRSVSWYQQTPGQGLQFLFEYFSETQRNKGNFPGRFSGRQFSNSRSEMNVSTLELGDSALYLCASSWGLAGGYEQYFGPGTRLTVT.

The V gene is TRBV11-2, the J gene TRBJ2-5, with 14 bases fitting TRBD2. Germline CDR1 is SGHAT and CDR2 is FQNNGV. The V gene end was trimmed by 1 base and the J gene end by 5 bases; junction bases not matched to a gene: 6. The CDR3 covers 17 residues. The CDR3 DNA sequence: TGTGCCAGCAGCTTAGGGGGACTAGCGGGAGTTGGGGAGACCCAGTACTTC. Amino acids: CASSLGGLAGVGETQYF.

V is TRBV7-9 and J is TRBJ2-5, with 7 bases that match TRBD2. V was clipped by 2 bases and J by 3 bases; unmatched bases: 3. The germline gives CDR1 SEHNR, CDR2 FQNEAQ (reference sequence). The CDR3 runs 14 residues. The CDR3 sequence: CASSLWLAEETQYF. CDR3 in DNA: TGTGCCAGCAGCTTATGGCTAGCGGAAGAGACCCAGTACTTC.

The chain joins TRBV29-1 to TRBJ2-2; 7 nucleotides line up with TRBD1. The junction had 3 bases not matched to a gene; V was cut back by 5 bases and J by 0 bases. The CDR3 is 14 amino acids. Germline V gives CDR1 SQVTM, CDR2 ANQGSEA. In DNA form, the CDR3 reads TGCAGCGTTCTAGGGACAGCGAACACCGGGGAGCTGTTTTTT. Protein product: CSVLGTANTGELFF.

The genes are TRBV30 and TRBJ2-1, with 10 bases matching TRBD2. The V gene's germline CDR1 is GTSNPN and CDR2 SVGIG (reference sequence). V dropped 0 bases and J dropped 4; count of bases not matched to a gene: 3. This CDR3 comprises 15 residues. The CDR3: CAWSVRAGGYNEQFF. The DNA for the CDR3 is TGTGCCTGGAGTGTAAGAGCGGGAGGGTACAATGAGCAGTTCTTC.

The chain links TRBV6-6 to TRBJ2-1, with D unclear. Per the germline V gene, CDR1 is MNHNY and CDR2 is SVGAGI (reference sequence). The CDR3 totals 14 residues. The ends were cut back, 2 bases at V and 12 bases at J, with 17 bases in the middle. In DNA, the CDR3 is TGTGCCAGCAGTTACGATCATTTGACTGTGGGGCAGTTCTTC. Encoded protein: CASSYDHLTVGQFF.

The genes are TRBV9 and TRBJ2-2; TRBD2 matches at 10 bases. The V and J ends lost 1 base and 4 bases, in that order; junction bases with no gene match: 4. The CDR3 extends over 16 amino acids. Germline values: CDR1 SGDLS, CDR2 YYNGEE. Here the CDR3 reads CASSVQAGGGTGELFF. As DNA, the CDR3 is TGTGCCAGCAGCGTACAAGCGGGAGGGGGCACCGGGGAGCTGTTTTTT.

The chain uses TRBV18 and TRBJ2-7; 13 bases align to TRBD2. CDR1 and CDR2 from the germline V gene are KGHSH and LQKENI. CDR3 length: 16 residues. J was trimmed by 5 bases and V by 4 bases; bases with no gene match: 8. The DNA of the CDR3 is TGTGCCAGCTCACAAAGACTAGCGGGAGGCCGGGACGAGCAGTACTTC. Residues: CASSQRLAGGRDEQYF.